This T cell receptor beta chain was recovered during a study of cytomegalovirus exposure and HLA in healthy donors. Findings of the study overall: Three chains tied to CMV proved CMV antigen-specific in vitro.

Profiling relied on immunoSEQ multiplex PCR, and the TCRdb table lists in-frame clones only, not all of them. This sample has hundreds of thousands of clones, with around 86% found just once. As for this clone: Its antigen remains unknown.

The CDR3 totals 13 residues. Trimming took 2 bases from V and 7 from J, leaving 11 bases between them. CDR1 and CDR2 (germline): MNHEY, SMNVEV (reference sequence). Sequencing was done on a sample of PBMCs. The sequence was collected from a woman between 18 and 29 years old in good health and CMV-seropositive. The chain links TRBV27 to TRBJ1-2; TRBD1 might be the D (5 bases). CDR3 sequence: CASSLTGTGGYTF. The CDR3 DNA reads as TGTGCCAGCAGTTTAACGGGGACTGGTGGCTACACCTTC.